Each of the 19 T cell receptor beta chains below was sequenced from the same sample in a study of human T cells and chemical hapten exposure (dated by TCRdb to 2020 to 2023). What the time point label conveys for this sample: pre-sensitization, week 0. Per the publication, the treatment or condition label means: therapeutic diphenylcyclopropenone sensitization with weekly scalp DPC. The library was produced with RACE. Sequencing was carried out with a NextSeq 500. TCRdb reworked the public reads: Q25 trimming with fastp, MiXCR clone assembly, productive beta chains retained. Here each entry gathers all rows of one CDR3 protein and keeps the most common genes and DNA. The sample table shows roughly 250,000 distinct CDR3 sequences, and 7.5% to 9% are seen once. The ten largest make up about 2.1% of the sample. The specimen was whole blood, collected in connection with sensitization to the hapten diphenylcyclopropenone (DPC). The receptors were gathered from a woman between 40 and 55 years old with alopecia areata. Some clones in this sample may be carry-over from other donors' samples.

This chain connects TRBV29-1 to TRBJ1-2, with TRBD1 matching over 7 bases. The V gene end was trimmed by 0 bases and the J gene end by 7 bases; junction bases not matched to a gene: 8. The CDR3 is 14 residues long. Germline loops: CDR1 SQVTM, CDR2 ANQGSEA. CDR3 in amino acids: CSVEDLTGEFGYTF. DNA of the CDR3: TGCAGCGTTGAAGATCTAACAGGGGAGTTTGGCTACACCTTC.

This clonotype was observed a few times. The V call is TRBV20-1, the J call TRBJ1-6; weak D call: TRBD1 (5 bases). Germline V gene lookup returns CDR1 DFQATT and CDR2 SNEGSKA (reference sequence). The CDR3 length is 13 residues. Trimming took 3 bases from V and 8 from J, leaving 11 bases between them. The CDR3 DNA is TGCAGTGCTAGCAATATCAGGGATTCACCCCTCCACTTT. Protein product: CSASNIRDSPLHF.

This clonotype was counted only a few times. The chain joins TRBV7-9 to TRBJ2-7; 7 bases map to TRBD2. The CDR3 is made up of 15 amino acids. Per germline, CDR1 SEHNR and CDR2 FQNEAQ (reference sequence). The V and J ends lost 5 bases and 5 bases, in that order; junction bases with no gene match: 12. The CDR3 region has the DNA TGTGCCAGCAGCGCGGTAGGCGCGGGACTAAACGAGCAGTACTTC. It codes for CASSAVGAGLNEQYF. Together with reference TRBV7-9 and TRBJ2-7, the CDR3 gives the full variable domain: DTGVSQNPRHKITKRGQNVTFRCDPISEHNRLYWYRQTLGQGPEFLTYFQNEAQLEKSRLLSDRFSAERPKGSFSTLEIQRTEQGDSAMYLCASSAVGAGLNEQYFGPGTRLTVT.

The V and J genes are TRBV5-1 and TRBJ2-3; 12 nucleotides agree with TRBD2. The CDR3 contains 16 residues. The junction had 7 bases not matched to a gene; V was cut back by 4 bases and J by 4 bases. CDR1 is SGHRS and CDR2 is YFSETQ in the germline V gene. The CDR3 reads CASSPLTSGGSDTQYF. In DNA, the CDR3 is TGCGCCAGCAGCCCTCTCACTAGCGGGGGGTCAGATACGCAGTATTTT. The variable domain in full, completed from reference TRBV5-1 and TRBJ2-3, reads KAGVTQTPRYLIKTRGQQVTLSCSPISGHRSVSWYQQTPGQGLQFLFEYFSETQRNKGNFPGRFSGRQFSNSRSEMNVSTLELGDSALYLCASSPLTSGGSDTQYFGPGTRLTVL.

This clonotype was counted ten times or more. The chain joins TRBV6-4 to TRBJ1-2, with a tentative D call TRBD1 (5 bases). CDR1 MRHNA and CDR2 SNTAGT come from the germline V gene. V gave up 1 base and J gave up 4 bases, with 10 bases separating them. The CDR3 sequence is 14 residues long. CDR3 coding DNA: TGTGCCAGCAGTGACTTTTGGACAAGCTATGGCTACACCTTC. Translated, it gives CASSDFWTSYGYTF.

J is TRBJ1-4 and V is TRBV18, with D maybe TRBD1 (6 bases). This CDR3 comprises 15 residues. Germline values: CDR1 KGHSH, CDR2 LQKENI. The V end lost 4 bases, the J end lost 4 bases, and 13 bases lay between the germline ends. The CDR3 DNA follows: TGTGCCAGCTCACGAGGACAGACCCTTAATGAAAAACTGTTTTTT. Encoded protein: CASSRGQTLNEKLFF.

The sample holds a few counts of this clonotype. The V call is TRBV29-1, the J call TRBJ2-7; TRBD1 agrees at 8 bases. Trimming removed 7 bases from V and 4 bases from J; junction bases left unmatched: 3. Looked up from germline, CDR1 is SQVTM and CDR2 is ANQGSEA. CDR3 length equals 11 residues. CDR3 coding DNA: TGCAGCGCAGGGGGCTTGTACGAGCAGTACTTC. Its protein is CSAGGLYEQYF.

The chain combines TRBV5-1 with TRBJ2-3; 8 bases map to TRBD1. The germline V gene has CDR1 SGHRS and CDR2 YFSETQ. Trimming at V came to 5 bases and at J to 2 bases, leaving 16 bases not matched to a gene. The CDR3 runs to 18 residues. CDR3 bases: TGCGCCAGCAGTCTTGGGACAGGTCGCGACACGGCCACAGATACGCAGTATTTT. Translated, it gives CASSLGTGRDTATDTQYF.

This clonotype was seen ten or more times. CDR3 DNA sequence: TGTGCCAGCAGCTCCCCGGAGGGGGGATTGGGCACTGAAGCTTTCTTT. This encodes CASSSPEGGLGTEAFF. V and J are TRBV7-9 and TRBJ1-1; TRBD1 might be the D (6 bases). Germline values: CDR1 SEHNR, CDR2 FQNEAQ (reference sequence). This CDR3 spans 16 amino acids. V was cut by 4 bases and J by 4 bases, with 19 bases left in between.

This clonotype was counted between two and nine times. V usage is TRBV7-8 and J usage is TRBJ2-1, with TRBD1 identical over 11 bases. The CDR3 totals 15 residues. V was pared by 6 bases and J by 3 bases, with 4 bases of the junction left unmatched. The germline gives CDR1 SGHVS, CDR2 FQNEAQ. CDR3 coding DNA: TGTGCCAGCAGTACCGGGACAGGGGGCTACAATGAGCAGTTCTTC. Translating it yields CASSTGTGGYNEQFF.

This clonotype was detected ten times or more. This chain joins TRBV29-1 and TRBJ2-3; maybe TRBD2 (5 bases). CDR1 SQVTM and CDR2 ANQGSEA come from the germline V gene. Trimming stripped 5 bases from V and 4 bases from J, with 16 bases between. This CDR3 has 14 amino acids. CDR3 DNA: TGCAGCGTTTGCGGGCCCTCTGAGGCAGATACGCAGTATTTT. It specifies CSVCGPSEADTQYF.

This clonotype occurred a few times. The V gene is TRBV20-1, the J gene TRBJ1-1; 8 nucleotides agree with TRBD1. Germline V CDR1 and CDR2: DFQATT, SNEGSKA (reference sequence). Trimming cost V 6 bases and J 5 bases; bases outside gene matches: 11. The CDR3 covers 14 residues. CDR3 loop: CSATQGTGGTEAFF. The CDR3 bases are TGCAGTGCAACCCAAGGGACAGGCGGAACTGAAGCTTTCTTT.

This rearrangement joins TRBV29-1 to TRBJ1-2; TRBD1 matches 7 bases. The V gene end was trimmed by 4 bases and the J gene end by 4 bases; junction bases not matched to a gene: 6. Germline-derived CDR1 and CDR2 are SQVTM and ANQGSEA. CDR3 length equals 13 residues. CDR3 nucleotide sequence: TGCAGCGTTGTAGGGGGCGGCCCCTATGGCTACACCTTC. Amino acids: CSVVGGGPYGYTF.

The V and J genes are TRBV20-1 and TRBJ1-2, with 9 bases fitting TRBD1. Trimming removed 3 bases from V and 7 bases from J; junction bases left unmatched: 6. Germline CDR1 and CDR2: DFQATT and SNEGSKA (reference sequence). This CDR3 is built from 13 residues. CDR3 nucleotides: TGCAGTGCTAGGGAACAGGGGGCGCGTGGCTACACCTTC. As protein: CSAREQGARGYTF.

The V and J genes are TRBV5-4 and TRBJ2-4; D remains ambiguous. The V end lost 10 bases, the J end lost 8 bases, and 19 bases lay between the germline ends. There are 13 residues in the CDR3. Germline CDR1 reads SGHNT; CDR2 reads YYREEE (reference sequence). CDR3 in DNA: TGTGCCTGCCGGACCCCTGAGTCGTACATTCAGTACTTC. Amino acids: CACRTPESYIQYF.

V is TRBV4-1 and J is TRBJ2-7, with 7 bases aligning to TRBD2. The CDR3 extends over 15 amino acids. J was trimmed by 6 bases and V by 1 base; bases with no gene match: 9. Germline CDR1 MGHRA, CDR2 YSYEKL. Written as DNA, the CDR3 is TGCGCCAGCAGCCAAGTGAGGACTAGATCTGGCGAGCAGTACTTC. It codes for CASSQVRTRSGEQYF.

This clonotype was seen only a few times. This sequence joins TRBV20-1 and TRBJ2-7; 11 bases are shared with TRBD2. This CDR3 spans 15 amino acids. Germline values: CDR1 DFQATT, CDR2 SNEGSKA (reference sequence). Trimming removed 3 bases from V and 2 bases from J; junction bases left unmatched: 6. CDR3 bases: TGCAGTGCTAGCCTAGGGACTAGCGGAACCTACGAGCAGTACTTC. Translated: CSASLGTSGTYEQYF.

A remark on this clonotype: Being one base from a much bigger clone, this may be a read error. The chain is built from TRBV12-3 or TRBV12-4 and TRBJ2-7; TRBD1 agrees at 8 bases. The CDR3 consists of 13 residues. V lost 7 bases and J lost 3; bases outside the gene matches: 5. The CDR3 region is CASTLTGDYEQYF. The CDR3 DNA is TGTGCCAGCACCCTGACAGGGGACTACGAGCAGTACTTC.

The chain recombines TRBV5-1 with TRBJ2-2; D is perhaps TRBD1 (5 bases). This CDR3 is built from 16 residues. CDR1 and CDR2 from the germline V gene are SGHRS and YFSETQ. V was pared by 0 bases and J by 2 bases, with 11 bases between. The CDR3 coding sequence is TGCGCCAGCAGCTTGGCTCAGGGTCTAAACACCGGGGAGCTGTTTTTT. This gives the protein CASSLAQGLNTGELFF.